This TCR beta chain was documented in a study of shared clonotypes between healthy human individuals. Background on the study: Per donor, CD8 memory used one plate, CD8 naive used two, CD4 memory used three and CD4 naive used three. Study-wide results and caveats: Clonotype sharing among donors, it was expected, would be affected by sequencing depth.

Trimming took off 1 base at V and 8 bases at J, with 15 bases between the two ends. The CDR3 has 15 amino acids. CDR1 is MGHRA, CDR2 YSYEKL, per germline. Turning to this clone: Antigen unknown.

How the authors handled the data: ImmunoSEQ yielded junction-only sequences lacking quality scores, so filtering differed. Sequencing was performed with immunoSEQ multiplex PCR; in TCRdb, only in-frame clones are kept and a portion is missing. The DNA was the basis for D and trimming; V, J and clone size are from that table. This table holds approximately 980,000 clones, over 60% found once. Input material: memory CD4+ T cells sorted from blood. This sample's subset: CD45RA-negative fraction. This sequence originates from a man aged 18 to 30 in good health. The J gene is TRBJ2-1, the V gene TRBV4-1, with D possibly matching TRBD2 (6 bases). The CDR3 here is CASSQGRGATDEQFF. The CDR3 DNA follows: TGCGCCAGCAGCCAAGGGCGGGGCGCCACAGATGAGCAGTTCTTC.